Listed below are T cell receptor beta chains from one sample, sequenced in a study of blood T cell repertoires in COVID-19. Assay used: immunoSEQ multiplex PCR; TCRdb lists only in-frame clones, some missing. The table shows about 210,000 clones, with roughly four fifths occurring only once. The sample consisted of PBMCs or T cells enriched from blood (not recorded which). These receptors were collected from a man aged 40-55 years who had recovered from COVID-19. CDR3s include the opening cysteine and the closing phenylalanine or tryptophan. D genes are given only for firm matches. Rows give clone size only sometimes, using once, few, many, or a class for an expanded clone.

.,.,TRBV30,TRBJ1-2,TGTGCCTGGAATCAGGGGCCGAGGTTATATGGCTACACCTTC,CAWNQGPRLYGYTF
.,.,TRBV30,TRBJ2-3,TGTGCCTGGAGTGTACTCGCGGGATCCGCTACGCAGTATTTT,CAWSVLAGSATQYF
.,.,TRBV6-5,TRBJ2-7,TGTGCCAGCAGTATTACAGGGGACTTCTCCTACGAGCAGTACTTC,CASSITGDFSYEQYF
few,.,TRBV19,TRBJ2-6,TGTGCCAGTAGCACAGGGTCCGGGGCCAACGTCCTGACTTTC,CASSTGSGANVLTF
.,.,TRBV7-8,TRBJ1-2,TGTGCCAGCAGCCTTGCCCGGGGTGTGGAAGGCTACACCTTC,CASSLARGVEGYTF
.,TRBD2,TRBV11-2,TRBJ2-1,TGTGCCAGCAGCTCTAAGGCTAGCGGCACCTACAATGAGCAGTTCTTC,CASSSKASGTYNEQFF
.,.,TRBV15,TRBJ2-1,TGTGCCACCAGCACCCACATTTCCTACAATGAGCAGTTCTTC,CATSTHISYNEQFF
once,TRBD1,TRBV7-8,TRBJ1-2,TGTGCCAGCAGCACCCGGACCGGGACAGGGGACTATGGCTACACCTTC,CASSTRTGTGDYGYTF
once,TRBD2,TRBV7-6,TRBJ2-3,TGTGCCAGCAGCTCACACGGGGGGGATACGCAGTATTTT,CASSSHGGDTQYF
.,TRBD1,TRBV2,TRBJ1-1,TGTGCCAGCGGACAGGCTACCACTGAAGCTTTCTTT,CASGQATTEAFF
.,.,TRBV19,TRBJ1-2,TGTGCCAGTAGTAGGGACAAATCTAACTATGGCTACACCTTC,CASSRDKSNYGYTF
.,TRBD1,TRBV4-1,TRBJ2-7,TGCGCCAGCAGCCACATAGGGGGACAGGGGGCATCTTACGAGCAGTACTTC,CASSHIGGQGASYEQYF
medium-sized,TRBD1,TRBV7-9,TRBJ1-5,TGTGCCAGCAGCTTAGGGACAGGGTCTCCCTCCAATCAGCCCCAGCATTTT,CASSLGTGSPSNQPQHF
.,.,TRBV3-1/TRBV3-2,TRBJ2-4,TGTGCCAGCAGCCCCAACACAAAAAACATTCAGTACTTC,CASSPNTKNIQYF
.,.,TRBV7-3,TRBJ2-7,TGTGCCAGCAGCTTCACAGGGATTGCCTACGAGCAGTACTTC,CASSFTGIAYEQYF
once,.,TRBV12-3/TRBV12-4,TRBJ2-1,TGTGCCAGCAGTCGAAACAGGGACAATGAGCAGTTCTTC,CASSRNRDNEQFF
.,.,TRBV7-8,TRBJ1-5,TGTGCCAGCAGCGTGGACAGAGGGGTCAATCAGCCCCAGCATTTT,CASSVDRGVNQPQHF
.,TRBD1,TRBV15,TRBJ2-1,TGTGCCACCAGCGGACACGGGACAGACCACAATGAGCAGTTCTTC,CATSGHGTDHNEQFF
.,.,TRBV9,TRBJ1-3,TGTGCCAGCAGCCGCGGGGGCTCTGGAAACACCATATATTTT,CASSRGGSGNTIYF
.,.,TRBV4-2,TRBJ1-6,TGTGCCAGCAGAGCTACTCTTTTCTTTGGGGGGAATTCACCCCTCCACTTT,CASRATLFFGGNSPLHF
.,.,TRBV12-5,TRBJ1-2,TGTGCTAGTGGTTTGGGAGCTACCCTAGTAGGCTACACCTTC,CASGLGATLVGYTF
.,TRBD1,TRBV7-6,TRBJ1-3,TGTGCCAGCAGCCCACAAGTCCGTACAGGGGGATCTGGAAACACCATATATTTT,CASSPQVRTGGSGNTIYF
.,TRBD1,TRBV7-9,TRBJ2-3,TGTGCCAGCAGCTTAAGGACAGGGAACACAGATACGCAGTATTTT,CASSLRTGNTDTQYF
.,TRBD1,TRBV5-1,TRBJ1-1,TGCGCCAGCAGCTTGGATTGGCAGGGGGCGGGAACTGAAGCTTTCTTT,CASSLDWQGAGTEAFF
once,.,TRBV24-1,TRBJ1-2,TGTGCCACCAGTGATAGGGTAGGCAGGGTATATGGCTACACCTTC,CATSDRVGRVYGYTF
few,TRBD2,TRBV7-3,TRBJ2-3,TGTGCCAGCAGCCTAGGGCGGCCCGGGGGGGCAACAGATACGCAGTATTTT,CASSLGRPGGATDTQYF
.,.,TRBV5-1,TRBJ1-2,TGCGCCAGCAGCGTCGCCCTGGCGGGGAACGGCTACACCTTC,CASSVALAGNGYTF
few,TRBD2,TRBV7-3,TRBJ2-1,TGTGCCAGCAGCCTTAGCGGGAGTCAGGATGAGCAGTTCTTC,CASSLSGSQDEQFF
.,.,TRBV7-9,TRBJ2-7,TGTGCCAGCAGCTTATTCGGCCGGGAGATCTACGAGCAGTACTTC,CASSLFGREIYEQYF
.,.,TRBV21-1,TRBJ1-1,TGTGCCAGCAGCAAAAGTGCGTCGGGCAGGGGTAACACTGAAGCTTTCTTT,CASSKSASGRGNTEAFF
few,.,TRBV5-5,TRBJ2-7,TGTGCCAGCAGCTTGGCGGCGGCCCGGAGCTCCTACGAGCAGTACTTC,CASSLAAARSSYEQYF
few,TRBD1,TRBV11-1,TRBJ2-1,TGTGCCAGCAGCTTCTTTAGGACAGGCACCAATGAGCAGTTCTTC,CASSFFRTGTNEQFF
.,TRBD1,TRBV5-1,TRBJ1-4,TGCGCCAGCAGAGCAGGGACAGGAGTTGAAAAACTGTTTTTT,CASRAGTGVEKLFF
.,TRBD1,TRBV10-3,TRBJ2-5,TGTGCCATCAGTGTAGACAGGGGGCGGGCGACCCAGTACTTC,CAISVDRGRATQYF
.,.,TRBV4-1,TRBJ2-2,TGCGCCAGCAGCCTTGGTGGTCTGGGGGGCGGGGAGCTGTTTTTT,CASSLGGLGGGELFF
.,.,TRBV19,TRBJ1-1,TGTGCCAGTACCTCGAGGAGGGGTCCTGAAGCTTTCTTT,CASTSRRGPEAFF
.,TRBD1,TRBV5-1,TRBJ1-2,TGCGCCAGCAGCCAGGGGACAGGGGCCTATGGCTACACCTTC,CASSQGTGAYGYTF
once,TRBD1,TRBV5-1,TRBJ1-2,TGCGCCAGCGACCCCGGAGGACAGGGGAATGGCTACACCTTC,CASDPGGQGNGYTF
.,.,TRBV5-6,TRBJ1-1,TGTGCCAGCAGCTTGAGTCCGGGGAACACTGAAGCTTTCTTT,CASSLSPGNTEAFF